Each of the 22 T cell receptor beta chains below was sequenced from the same sample in a study of blood T cells in healthy people across ages. A second PCR, run for 7 to 11 cycles, used a sample-barcoded 5' primer plus a J-beta primer mix. TCRdb re-called the 5' RACE reads with MiXCR, one entry per CDR3 protein. The sample contains 900,000 to 950,000 distinct CDR3 sequences, 25% to 35% of which appear only once. The same sample was also used in a study of T cells of mothers and their children.

Specimen: blood. Every receptor here comes from a woman aged 40 to 50 in good health.

The chain recombines TRBV5-1 with TRBJ2-5; TRBD2 matches at 11 bases. Germline V gene data show CDR1 as SGHRS and CDR2 as YFSETQ. V dropped 2 bases and J dropped 1; count of bases not matched to a gene: 7. The length of the CDR3 is 17 residues. CDR3 sequence reads: CASSLLPGTSGQETQYF. The CDR3 coding sequence is TGCGCCAGCAGCTTACTTCCCGGGACTAGCGGCCAAGAGACCCAGTACTTC.

A few counts support this clonotype. The junction differs from germline at one of its ends, possibly a read error. The rearrangement joins TRBV12-3 or TRBV12-4 to TRBJ1-2, with a weak D call TRBD1 (6 bases). This CDR3 is 14 amino acids long. CDR3 sequence reads: CAGSHRAGGYGYTF. The CDR3 DNA follows: TGTGCCGGCAGTCACAGGGCGGGGGGCTATGGCTACACCTTC.

In DNA form, the CDR3 reads TGTGCCAGCAGTTCCTCCGACAGCGGCCTGAATCAGCCCCAGCATTTT. This gives the protein CASSSSDSGLNQPQHF. This rearrangement joins TRBV6-6 to TRBJ1-5, with a tentative D call TRBD1 (5 bases). V was pared by 4 bases and J by 4 bases, with 17 bases between. This CDR3 has 16 amino acids. The V gene's germline CDR1 is MNHNY and CDR2 SVGAGI (reference sequence).

This clonotype was detected ten times or more. The chain employs TRBV5-1 and TRBJ2-3, with 10 bases aligning to TRBD2. Germline loops: CDR1 SGHRS, CDR2 YFSETQ. V gave up 0 bases and J gave up 4 bases; unmatched junction bases: 5. This CDR3 spans 16 amino acids. CDR3 DNA sequence: TGCGCCAGCAGCTTGGCTCCTAGCGGGGGTTCAGATACGCAGTATTTT. Protein sequence: CASSLAPSGGSDTQYF.

For this clonotype: The junction differs from germline at one of its ends, possibly a read error. The chain employs TRBV5-1 and TRBJ2-3; tentative D call: TRBD1 (5 bases). CDR3 size: 14 residues. Germline V gene data show CDR1 as SGHRS and CDR2 as YFSETQ. The CDR3 protein is CASRPDSSTDMQYF. Here the CDR3 DNA reads TGCGCCAGCAGACCCGACAGTAGCACAGATATGCAGTATTTT.

Regarding this clonotype: This likely came from a read error, as a far larger clone is one base away. This rearrangement joins TRBV28 to TRBJ2-7, with D unresolved. Trimming stripped 5 bases from V and 6 bases from J, with 8 bases between. CDR1 is MDHEN, CDR2 SYDVKM, per germline. The CDR3 loop spans 11 amino acids. The CDR3 bases are TGTGCCAGCAGTCTTCAATGCGAGCAGTACTTC. This gives the protein CASSLQCEQYF.

Of note for this clonotype: The junction does not match germline at one end; this may be a read error. The chain couples TRBV2 to TRBJ1-2, with D possibly matching TRBD1 (5 bases). In germline, CDR1 is SNHLY, CDR2 FYNNEI. The CDR3 consists of 14 residues. Here the CDR3 DNA reads TGTGCCAGCATTGAAAATCCGGGGCATTATGGCTACACCTTC. Encoded protein: CASIENPGHYGYTF.

This clonotype was counted a few times. The chain employs TRBV20-1 and TRBJ1-2; possible D gene TRBD1, 6 bases. The CDR3 is 13 amino acids. The germline V gene encodes CDR1 DFQATT and CDR2 SNEGSKA (reference sequence). V dropped 6 bases and J dropped 6 bases, with 17 bases sitting between them. CDR3 sequence reads: CSAARGQSDGYTF. CDR3 coding DNA: TGCAGTGCCGCAAGAGGACAGAGCGATGGCTACACCTTC.

A few counts support this clonotype. The chain uses TRBV29-1 and TRBJ2-7, with 9 bases matching TRBD1. Germline trimming cut 6 bases from V and 3 bases from J; bases unmatched to any gene: 6. In germline, CDR1 is SQVTM, CDR2 ANQGSEA. This CDR3 region has 13 residues. The CDR3 here is CSVRQGGGYEQYF. The CDR3 bases are TGCAGCGTAAGACAGGGGGGCGGCTACGAGCAGTACTTC.

Worth noting for this clonotype: With a much larger clone just one base away, this may be a read error. The chain recombines TRBV9 with TRBJ2-5; 8 bases agree with TRBD2. CDR1 and CDR2 from the germline V gene are SGDLS and YYNGEE. CDR3 length: 13 amino acids. The CDR3 DNA follows: TGTGCCAGCACAGGACTAGCAGGGGAGATCCAGTACTTC. This encodes CASTGLAGEIQYF.

This clonotype has a count of ten or more. The chain carries TRBV7-2 and TRBJ2-6; no clear D. V was trimmed by 2 bases and J by 0 bases, leaving 8 bases between them. The CDR3 has 16 residues. Germline V gene lookup returns CDR1 SGHTA and CDR2 FQGNSA. The CDR3 here is CASSLSVRSGANVLTF. CDR3 nucleotide sequence: TGTGCCAGCAGCTTAAGTGTCCGCTCTGGGGCCAACGTCCTGACTTTC.

A remark on this clonotype: With a much larger clone just one base away, this may be a read error. The gene calls are TRBV5-1 and TRBJ2-7, with 8 bases identical to TRBD1. The CDR3 runs 16 residues. Germline V gives CDR1 SGHRS, CDR2 YFSETQ. Trimming took 4 bases from V and 5 from J; bases not matched to a gene: 14. Written as DNA, the CDR3 is TGCGCCAGCAGCGAGCAAACCCGGGACAGGAGCGACGAGCAGTACTTC. It translates to CASSEQTRDRSDEQYF.

This clonotype was observed a few times. The gene calls are TRBV25-1 and TRBJ2-7, with TRBD1 identical over 8 bases. Germline-derived CDR1 and CDR2 are MGHDK and SYGVNS. V was pared by 8 bases and J by 1 base, with 1 base of the junction left unmatched. The CDR3 length is 12 residues. The CDR3 loop reads CASGQGSYEQYF. DNA for the CDR3: TGTGCCAGCGGACAGGGTTCCTACGAGCAGTACTTC.

The J gene is TRBJ2-4, the V gene TRBV15, with D uncertain. Judging by the DNA end, TRBJ2-5 fits better; the J call may be wrong. This CDR3 is built from 12 residues. Germline CDR1 and CDR2: LNHNV and YYDKDF (reference sequence). DNA of the CDR3: TGTGCCACCAGCAGAGAGTCAAAGACCCAGTACTTC. Translation: CATSRESKTQYF.

This clonotype has only a few counts. The rearrangement links TRBV5-6 to TRBJ2-6, with 7 bases aligning to TRBD1. V lost 4 bases, J lost 0 bases, and 10 bases stayed unmatched. CDR3 length equals 18 residues. Per the germline V gene, CDR1 is SGHDT and CDR2 is YYEEEE. CDR3 sequence: CASSPRRDSHSGANVLTF. CDR3 DNA: TGTGCCAGCAGCCCCCGCCGGGACAGCCACTCTGGGGCCAACGTCCTGACTTTC.

As for this clonotype: Germline and junction disagree at one end, which may indicate a read error. This chain links TRBV7-2 with TRBJ2-3, with D unclear. From germline, CDR1 is SGHTA and CDR2 FQGNSA. CDR3 length equals 13 residues. The CDR3 reads CASSSGPPGTRYF. DNA for the CDR3: TGTGCCAGCAGCTCCGGACCACCGGGTACGCGGTATTTT.

In regard to this clonotype: With a much larger clone just one base away, this may be a read error. The chain links TRBV7-2 to TRBJ2-1; maybe TRBD1 (6 bases). V was shortened by 3 bases and J by 6 bases, with 12 bases between the two germline ends. The germline V gene encodes CDR1 SGHTA and CDR2 FQGNSA. CDR3 length equals 14 residues. The CDR3 reads CASSFGTPCNEQFF. Written as DNA, the CDR3 is TGTGCCAGCAGCTTCGGGACACCATGCAATGAGCAGTTCTTC.

This clonotype has only a few counts. The V gene is TRBV5-5, the J gene TRBJ1-4; unclear D gene. Per the germline V gene, CDR1 is SGHKS and CDR2 is YYEKEE (reference sequence). The CDR3 has 15 residues. The V end lost 4 bases, the J end lost 3 bases, and 13 bases lay between the germline ends. This chain's CDR3 is CASSATRTSNEKLFF. CDR3 in DNA: TGTGCCAGCAGCGCGACTCGGACGTCTAATGAAAAACTGTTTTTT.

This rearrangement joins TRBV28 to TRBJ1-2; D is unclear. The CDR3 runs to 10 residues. CDR1 MDHEN and CDR2 SYDVKM come from the germline V gene. CDR3 sequence (DNA): TGTGCGTCGGAGTCGGGTGGCTACACCTTC. Its protein product is CASESGGYTF.

The V call is TRBV14, the J call TRBJ2-7; D assignment may be TRBD1 or TRBD2 (5 bases each). CDR1 SGHDN and CDR2 FVKESK come from the germline V gene. CDR3 length equals 16 residues. The V gene lost 1 base and the J gene lost 7 bases, with 20 bases spanning the gap. The CDR3 bases are TGTGCCAGCAGCCAAGCCCTGAGGTTTGGGGACCCGGAGCAGTACTTC. Translated: CASSQALRFGDPEQYF.

This clonotype showed up just a few times. The J gene is TRBJ1-1, the V gene TRBV3-1; D might be TRBD1 (5 bases). This CDR3 contains 14 residues. Trimming removed 5 bases at V and 7 bases at J, with 17 bases between. The germline CDR1 and CDR2 sequences are LGHDT and YNNKEL (reference sequence). CDR3 nucleotide sequence: TGTGCCAGCAGCGCTCGGGAAGCAAGGGGTGAAGCTTTCTTT. Translated: CASSAREARGEAFF.

Notes on this clonotype: A much larger clone lies one base from this, so it may be a read error. The chain recombines TRBV7-2 with TRBJ2-5; possibly TRBD2 for D (6 bases). Looked up from germline, CDR1 is SGHTA and CDR2 is FQGNSA. The CDR3 totals 14 residues. CDR3 DNA: TGTGCCAGCACCCAGAGCGGGCGGGAAGAGACCCTGTACTTC. This translates into CASTQSGREETLYF.